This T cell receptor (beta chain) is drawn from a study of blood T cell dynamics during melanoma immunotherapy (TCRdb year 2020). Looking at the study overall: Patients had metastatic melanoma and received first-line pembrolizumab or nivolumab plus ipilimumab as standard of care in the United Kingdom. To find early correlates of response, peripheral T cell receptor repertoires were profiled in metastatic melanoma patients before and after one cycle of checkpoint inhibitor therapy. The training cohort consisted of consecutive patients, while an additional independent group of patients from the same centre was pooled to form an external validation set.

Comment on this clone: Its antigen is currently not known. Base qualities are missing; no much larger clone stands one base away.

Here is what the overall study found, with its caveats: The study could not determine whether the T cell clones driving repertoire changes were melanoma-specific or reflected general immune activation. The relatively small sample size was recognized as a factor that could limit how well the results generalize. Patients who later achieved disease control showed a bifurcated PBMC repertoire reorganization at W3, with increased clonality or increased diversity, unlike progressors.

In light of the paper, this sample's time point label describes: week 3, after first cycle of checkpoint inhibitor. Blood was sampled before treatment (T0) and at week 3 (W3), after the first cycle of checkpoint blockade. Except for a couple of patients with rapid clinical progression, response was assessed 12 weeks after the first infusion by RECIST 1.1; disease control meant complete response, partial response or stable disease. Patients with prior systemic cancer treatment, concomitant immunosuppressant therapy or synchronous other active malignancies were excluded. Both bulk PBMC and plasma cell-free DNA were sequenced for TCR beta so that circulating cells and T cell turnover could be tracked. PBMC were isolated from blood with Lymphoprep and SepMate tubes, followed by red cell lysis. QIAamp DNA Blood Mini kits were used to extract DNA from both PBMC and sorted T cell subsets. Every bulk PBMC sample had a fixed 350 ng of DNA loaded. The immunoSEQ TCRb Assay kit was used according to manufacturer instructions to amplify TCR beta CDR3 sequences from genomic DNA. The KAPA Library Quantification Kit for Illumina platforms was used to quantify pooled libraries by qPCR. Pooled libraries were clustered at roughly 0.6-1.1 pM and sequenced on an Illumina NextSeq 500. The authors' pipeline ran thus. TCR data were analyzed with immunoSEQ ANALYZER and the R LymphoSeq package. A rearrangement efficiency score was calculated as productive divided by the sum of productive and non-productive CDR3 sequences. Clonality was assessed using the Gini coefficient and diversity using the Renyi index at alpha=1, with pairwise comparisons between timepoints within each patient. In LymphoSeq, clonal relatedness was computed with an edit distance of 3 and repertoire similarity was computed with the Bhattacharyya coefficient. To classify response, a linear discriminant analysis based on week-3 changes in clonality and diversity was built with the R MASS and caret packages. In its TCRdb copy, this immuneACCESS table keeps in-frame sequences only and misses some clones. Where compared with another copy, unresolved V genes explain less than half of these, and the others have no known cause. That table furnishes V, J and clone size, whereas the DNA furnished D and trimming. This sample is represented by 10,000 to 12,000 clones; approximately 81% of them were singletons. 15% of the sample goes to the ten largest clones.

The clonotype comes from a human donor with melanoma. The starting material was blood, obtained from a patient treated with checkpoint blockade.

CDR3 sequence: CASSVFGTGNYGYTF. The DNA sequence is TGTGCCAGCAGCGTGTTCGGGACAGGGAACTATGGCTACACCTTC. In this chain, TRBV5-6 is recombined with TRBJ1-2, with 9 bases aligning to TRBD1. The CDR3, cysteine through phenylalanine, is 15 amino acids long. Kept here is only the CDR3 DNA, which spans 45 bases and is read in frame from base 1. Per the germline V gene, SGHDT is the CDR1 and YYEEEE is the CDR2. V trim: 4 bases; J trim: 2 bases; unmatched bases: 6.